This TCR beta chain was documented in a study of blood T cells in healthy people across ages. Germline V gene sequence: CDR1 KGHSH, CDR2 LQKENI. V was trimmed by 3 bases and J by 4 bases, leaving 13 bases between them. The CDR3 sequence is 15 residues long. Primers used in a second PCR of roughly 7 to 12 cycles were a sample-barcoded 5' primer and a J-beta primer mix. TCRdb redid the calling of the 5' RACE reads with MiXCR, one entry per CDR3 protein. The sample lists around 750,000 distinct CDR3 sequences, 53% occurring once. The sequence was collected from a man older than 75 in good health. The rearrangement links TRBV18 to TRBJ2-1; a possible D gene is TRBD1 (6 bases). The material sequenced was blood. This CDR3 reads CASSPGHGNYNEQFF. CDR3 nucleotides: TGTGCCAGCTCACCGGGACACGGAAATTACAATGAGCAGTTCTTC.